The rows below give T cell receptor beta chains drawn from one sample of a study of Ad26.COV2.S vaccination and SARS-CoV-2 variants. TCRdb's copy holds only in-frame clones and misses some; the assay was immunoSEQ multiplex PCR. The sample includes hundreds of thousands of clones, approximately 90% seen only once; the top ten take 5%. The sequenced sample was peripheral blood, obtained in a trial of Ad26.COV2.S vaccine versus placebo. These TCRs come from a person between 18 and 59 years old who received the Ad26.COV2.S COVID-19 vaccine or a placebo. The CDR3 runs from the conserved cysteine through the conserved F or W. A D gene is named only where the DNA matches it firmly. Clone size appears in some rows only: once, few, many, or a class for an expanded clone.

d_gene: .
j_gene: TRBJ2-2
abundance: .
v_gene: TRBV19
CDR3aa: CASSALWGSGELFF
CDR3nt: TGTGCCAGTAGTGCTCTATGGGGCTCCGGGGAGCTGTTTTTT

d_gene: .
j_gene: TRBJ1-4
abundance: .
v_gene: TRBV9
CDR3aa: CASSPPVGGPNEKLFF
CDR3nt: TGTGCCAGCAGCCCACCTGTTGGGGGGCCTAATGAAAAACTGTTTTTT

d_gene: .
j_gene: TRBJ1-1
abundance: .
v_gene: TRBV18
CDR3aa: CASSTGLLDSFNTEAFF
CDR3nt: TGTGCCAGCTCAACGGGCTTATTGGACAGTTTCAACACTGAAGCTTTCTTT

d_gene: .
j_gene: TRBJ2-7
abundance: .
v_gene: TRBV28
CDR3aa: CASSPRLGRYEQYF
CDR3nt: TGTGCCAGCAGCCCTCGACTGGGGCGGTACGAGCAGTACTTC

d_gene: .
j_gene: TRBJ2-3
abundance: .
v_gene: TRBV10-3
CDR3aa: CAISEGGLDTQYF
CDR3nt: TGTGCCATCAGTGAGGGGGGACTAGATACGCAGTATTTT

d_gene: TRBD2
j_gene: TRBJ2-3
abundance: .
v_gene: TRBV18
CDR3aa: CASSLIAGGPPDTQYF
CDR3nt: TGTGCCAGCTCCCTTATAGCGGGGGGGCCTCCAGATACGCAGTATTTT

d_gene: .
j_gene: TRBJ1-6
abundance: .
v_gene: TRBV18
CDR3aa: CASSPGRGYNSPLHF
CDR3nt: TGTGCCAGCTCACCTGGGAGAGGGTACAATTCACCCCTCCACTTT

d_gene: .
j_gene: TRBJ2-2
abundance: .
v_gene: TRBV2
CDR3aa: CASRFGGTGELFF
CDR3nt: TGTGCCAGCAGATTTGGGGGCACCGGGGAGCTGTTTTTT

d_gene: .
j_gene: TRBJ2-3
abundance: .
v_gene: TRBV27
CDR3aa: CASSAFARADTQYF
CDR3nt: TGTGCCAGCAGTGCCTTCGCCAGAGCAGATACGCAGTATTTT

d_gene: TRBD1
j_gene: TRBJ1-5
abundance: .
v_gene: TRBV19
CDR3aa: CASSIEDRANQPQHF
CDR3nt: TGTGCCAGTAGTATAGAGGACAGGGCCAATCAGCCCCAGCATTTT

d_gene: .
j_gene: TRBJ2-6
abundance: .
v_gene: TRBV7-9
CDR3aa: CASSLLGGISGANVLTF
CDR3nt: TGTGCCAGCAGCTTATTAGGGGGAATCTCTGGGGCCAACGTCCTGACTTTC

d_gene: .
j_gene: TRBJ2-5
abundance: .
v_gene: TRBV18
CDR3aa: CASSPALLQETQYF
CDR3nt: TGTGCCAGCTCACCTGCACTACTCCAAGAGACCCAGTACTTC

d_gene: .
j_gene: TRBJ1-1
abundance: .
v_gene: TRBV6-1
CDR3aa: CASSEGRKNTEAFF
CDR3nt: TGTGCCAGCAGTGAAGGGCGCAAGAACACTGAAGCTTTCTTT

d_gene: .
j_gene: TRBJ2-1
abundance: .
v_gene: TRBV30
CDR3aa: CAWSVKLLYNEQFF
CDR3nt: TGTGCCTGGAGTGTAAAGTTATTATACAATGAGCAGTTCTTC

d_gene: .
j_gene: TRBJ1-3
abundance: .
v_gene: TRBV6-2/TRBV6-3
CDR3aa: CASSYLDTIYF
CDR3nt: TGTGCCAGCAGTTACCTGGACACCATATATTTT

d_gene: .
j_gene: TRBJ1-4
abundance: .
v_gene: TRBV5-3
CDR3aa: CARSFSFWGNEKLFF
CDR3nt: TGTGCCAGAAGCTTCTCGTTTTGGGGAAATGAAAAACTGTTTTTT

d_gene: .
j_gene: TRBJ2-3
abundance: once
v_gene: TRBV3-1/TRBV3-2
CDR3aa: CASSQGTSTDTQYF
CDR3nt: TGTGCCAGCAGCCAAGGGACTAGCACAGATACGCAGTATTTT

d_gene: .
j_gene: TRBJ2-1
abundance: .
v_gene: TRBV3-1/TRBV3-2
CDR3aa: CASSQGTPAIQFF
CDR3nt: TGTGCCAGCAGCCAGGGGACTCCCGCTATACAGTTCTTC

d_gene: TRBD1
j_gene: TRBJ1-1
abundance: .
v_gene: TRBV12-3/TRBV12-4
CDR3aa: CASSRGQVSRAFF
CDR3nt: TGTGCCAGCAGTCGGGGACAGGTTTCTAGGGCTTTCTTT

d_gene: TRBD2
j_gene: TRBJ2-2
abundance: .
v_gene: TRBV5-1
CDR3aa: CASSSGLAGALTGELFF
CDR3nt: TGCGCCAGCAGCTCCGGACTAGCGGGAGCCCTAACCGGGGAGCTGTTTTTT

d_gene: .
j_gene: TRBJ2-4
abundance: .
v_gene: TRBV10-3
CDR3aa: CAISESAQVKNIQYF
CDR3nt: TGTGCCATCAGTGAATCGGCACAGGTGAAAAACATTCAGTACTTC

d_gene: .
j_gene: TRBJ1-1
abundance: .
v_gene: TRBV19
CDR3aa: CASSISLNTEAFF
CDR3nt: TGTGCCAGTAGTATCTCTCTTAACACTGAAGCTTTCTTT

d_gene: TRBD1
j_gene: TRBJ1-2
abundance: .
v_gene: TRBV6-4
CDR3aa: CASSPGQEYGYTF
CDR3nt: TGTGCCAGCAGCCCCGGACAGGAGTATGGCTACACCTTC

d_gene: .
j_gene: TRBJ2-7
abundance: .
v_gene: TRBV5-1
CDR3aa: CASSLGVRDSYEQYF
CDR3nt: TGCGCCAGCAGCTTGGGGGTCAGGGACTCCTACGAGCAGTACTTC

d_gene: .
j_gene: TRBJ1-1
abundance: .
v_gene: TRBV6-5
CDR3aa: CASSYGGAENTEAFF
CDR3nt: TGTGCCAGCAGTTACGGGGGGGCAGAGAACACTGAAGCTTTCTTT

d_gene: TRBD1
j_gene: TRBJ1-1
abundance: .
v_gene: TRBV6-5
CDR3aa: CASSLGQGNTEAFF
CDR3nt: TGTGCCAGCAGTTTGGGACAGGGCAACACTGAAGCTTTCTTT

d_gene: .
j_gene: TRBJ1-3
abundance: .
v_gene: TRBV29-1
CDR3aa: CSVGSRRSSSGNTIYF
CDR3nt: TGCAGCGTTGGGTCTCGACGATCCAGCTCTGGAAACACCATATATTTT

d_gene: .
j_gene: TRBJ1-4
abundance: .
v_gene: TRBV4-1
CDR3aa: CASSQDGNEKLFF
CDR3nt: TGCGCCAGCAGCCAAGATGGGAATGAAAAACTGTTTTTT

d_gene: TRBD2
j_gene: TRBJ2-2
abundance: .
v_gene: TRBV2
CDR3aa: CASSPATSGRVPGELFF
CDR3nt: TGTGCCAGCAGCCCGGCGACTAGCGGGAGGGTCCCCGGGGAGCTGTTTTTT

d_gene: .
j_gene: TRBJ1-4
abundance: .
v_gene: TRBV2
CDR3aa: CASGEREKLFF
CDR3nt: TGTGCCAGCGGGGAGAGGGAAAAACTGTTTTTT

d_gene: TRBD2
j_gene: TRBJ2-3
abundance: .
v_gene: TRBV29-1
CDR3aa: CSVEGAGAGTDTQYF
CDR3nt: TGCAGCGTTGAGGGAGCGGGGGCTGGTACAGATACGCAGTATTTT

d_gene: TRBD2
j_gene: TRBJ2-1
abundance: .
v_gene: TRBV11-3
CDR3aa: CASSLGGGYNEQFF
CDR3nt: TGTGCCAGCAGCTTAGGCGGGGGTTACAATGAGCAGTTCTTC

d_gene: TRBD1
j_gene: TRBJ1-2
abundance: .
v_gene: TRBV15
CDR3aa: CATSRDYLVQGAEGYTF
CDR3nt: TGTGCCACCAGCAGAGATTATCTCGTTCAGGGGGCCGAAGGCTACACCTTC

d_gene: TRBD1
j_gene: TRBJ1-2
abundance: .
v_gene: TRBV9
CDR3aa: CASSSENTGVYGYTF
CDR3nt: TGTGCCAGCAGCTCAGAGAACACAGGGGTCTATGGCTACACCTTC

d_gene: .
j_gene: TRBJ2-2
abundance: .
v_gene: TRBV23-1
CDR3aa: CAPPMRRSNTGELFF
CDR3nt: TGCGCCCCACCCATGAGGAGGTCGAACACCGGGGAGCTGTTTTTT